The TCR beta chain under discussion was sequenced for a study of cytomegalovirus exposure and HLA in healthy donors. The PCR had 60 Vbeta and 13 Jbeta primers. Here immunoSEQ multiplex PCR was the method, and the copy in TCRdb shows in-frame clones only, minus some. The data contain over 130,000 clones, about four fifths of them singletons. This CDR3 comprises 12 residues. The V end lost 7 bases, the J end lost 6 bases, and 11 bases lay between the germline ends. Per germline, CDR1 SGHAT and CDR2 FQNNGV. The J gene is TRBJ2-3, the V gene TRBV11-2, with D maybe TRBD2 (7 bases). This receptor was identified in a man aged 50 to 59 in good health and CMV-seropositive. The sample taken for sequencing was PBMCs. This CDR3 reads CASNRGADTQYF. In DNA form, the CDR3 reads TGTGCCAGCAATCGGGGGGCGGATACGCAGTATTTT.